A selection of T cell receptor beta chains follows, all from one sample in a study of T cell changes during pregnancy in multiple sclerosis. TCRdb's copy holds only in-frame clones and misses some; the assay was immunoSEQ multiplex PCR. The top ten hold around 0.63% of the sample, which has 40,000 to 45,000 clones, roughly nine tenths seen once. Sequences were derived from CD4+ T cells from peripheral blood mononuclear cells, sampled in the first trimester of pregnancy. These receptors were obtained from a female donor with multiple sclerosis, enrolled in a pregnancy study. CDR3s include the opening cysteine and the closing phenylalanine or tryptophan. Each record gives: clone size, J gene, V gene, D gene, CDR3 DNA, CDR3 protein. The D gene is left open where the match is weak. Clone sizes are given selectively: once, few, many, or a class where the clone is expanded.

size: once; J: TRBJ2-1; V: TRBV5-1; D: .; DNA: TGCGCCAGCAGCTCCCACGGGGGGCTAGCGGCCTCCCGGGATGAGCAGTTCTTC; CDR3: CASSSHGGLAASRDEQFF
size: .; J: TRBJ2-7; V: TRBV30; D: TRBD2; DNA: TGTGCCTGGGGGTCCTGGGCGGGAGGCCCCCCCTCCTACGAGCAGTACTTC; CDR3: CAWGSWAGGPPSYEQYF
size: few; J: TRBJ1-1; V: TRBV30; D: .; DNA: TGTGCCTGGAGTGTTTGGGGGGACACTGAAGCTTTCTTT; CDR3: CAWSVWGDTEAFF
size: .; J: TRBJ2-7; V: TRBV4-1; D: .; DNA: TGCGCCAGCAGCCACCCTCAGGCTCACGAGCAGTACTTC; CDR3: CASSHPQAHEQYF
size: .; J: TRBJ1-2; V: TRBV6-5; D: TRBD1; DNA: TGTGCCAGCAGTAAGGGACAGGGTCTTGGCTACACCTTC; CDR3: CASSKGQGLGYTF
size: .; J: TRBJ2-7; V: TRBV7-2; D: TRBD2; DNA: TGTGCCAGCAGCCCCGGGCTAGCGGGACCCTACGAGCAGTACTTC; CDR3: CASSPGLAGPYEQYF
size: once; J: TRBJ1-5; V: TRBV2; D: TRBD1; DNA: TGTGCCAGCACTGGACAGGGGGCCTCCCGCGAGCCCCAGCATTTT; CDR3: CASTGQGASREPQHF
size: .; J: TRBJ2-3; V: TRBV4-1; D: TRBD2; DNA: TGCGCCAGCAGCCAAGATGTCGGGAGGGGAACAGATACGCAGTATTTT; CDR3: CASSQDVGRGTDTQYF
size: .; J: TRBJ2-7; V: TRBV18; D: .; DNA: TGTGCCAGCTCACCACGACCACCGGGACTGAAATCCTACGAGCAGTACTTC; CDR3: CASSPRPPGLKSYEQYF
size: .; J: TRBJ1-5; V: TRBV19; D: .; DNA: TGTGCCAGTACCAACGTTAGGGGGGGAGCCCCTCAGCCCCAGCATTTT; CDR3: CASTNVRGGAPQPQHF
size: .; J: TRBJ1-1; V: TRBV2; D: TRBD1; DNA: TGTGCCAGCAGTGAAGCGATACCACAGGGGACTGAAGCTTTCTTT; CDR3: CASSEAIPQGTEAFF
size: .; J: TRBJ1-2; V: TRBV5-1; D: .; DNA: TGCGCCAGCAGCTTGAACCTAGCCTATGGCTACACCTTC; CDR3: CASSLNLAYGYTF
size: .; J: TRBJ1-1; V: TRBV25-1; D: TRBD1; DNA: TGTGCCAGCCGGGACAGGTTGAACACTGAAGCTTTCTTT; CDR3: CASRDRLNTEAFF
size: once; J: TRBJ2-1; V: TRBV5-1; D: .; DNA: TGCGCCAGCAGCTTGGAAAGCGGGTTTTACAATGAGCAGTTCTTC; CDR3: CASSLESGFYNEQFF
size: .; J: TRBJ2-7; V: TRBV7-2; D: .; DNA: TGTGCCAGCAGCTCCACCGTAGTAGGTAACAGCCTGCGGTACTTC; CDR3: CASSSTVVGNSLRYF
size: .; J: TRBJ1-6; V: TRBV18; D: .; DNA: TGTGCCAGCTCACCTGACAGGACCTATAATTCACCCCTCCACTTT; CDR3: CASSPDRTYNSPLHF
size: .; J: TRBJ2-5; V: TRBV2; D: .; DNA: TGTGCCAGCAGAGGAACTAGGAGCGGGACCCAGTACTTC; CDR3: CASRGTRSGTQYF